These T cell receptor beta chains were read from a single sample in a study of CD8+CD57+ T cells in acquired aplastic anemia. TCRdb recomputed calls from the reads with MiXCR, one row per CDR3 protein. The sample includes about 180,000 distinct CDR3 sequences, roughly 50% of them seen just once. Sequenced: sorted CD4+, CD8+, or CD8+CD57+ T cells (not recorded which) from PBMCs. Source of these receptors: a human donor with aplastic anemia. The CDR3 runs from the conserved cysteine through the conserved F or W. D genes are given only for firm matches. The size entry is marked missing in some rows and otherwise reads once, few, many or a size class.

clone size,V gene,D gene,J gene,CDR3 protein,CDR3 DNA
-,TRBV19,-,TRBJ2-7,CASSIGSTAIYEQYF,TGTGCCAGTAGTATCGGGTCAACAGCTATCTACGAGCAGTACTTC
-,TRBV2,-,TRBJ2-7,CASSHTGMPSYEQYF,TGTGCCAGCAGTCATACAGGGATGCCTTCCTACGAGCAGTACTTC
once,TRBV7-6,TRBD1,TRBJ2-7,CASSSGQAGTYEQYF,TGTGCCAGCAGCTCGGGACAGGCTGGAACCTACGAGCAGTACTTC
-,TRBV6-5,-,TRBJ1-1,CASSYSKGDGTEAFF,TGTGCCAGCAGTTACTCGAAAGGGGACGGCACTGAAGCTTTCTTT
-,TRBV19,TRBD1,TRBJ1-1,CASSIWPRTGRNTEAFF,TGTGCCAGTAGTATATGGCCCCGGACAGGGAGGAACACTGAAGCTTTCTTT
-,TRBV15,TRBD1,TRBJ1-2,CATSIGQGSYGYAF,TGTGCCACCAGCATAGGACAGGGGAGCTATGGCTACGCCTTC
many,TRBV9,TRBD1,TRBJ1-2,CASSVVPGQGAYYGYTF,TGTGCCAGCAGCGTAGTTCCCGGGCAGGGGGCTTACTATGGCTACACCTTC
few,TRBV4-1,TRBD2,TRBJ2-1,CASSPRLAGAEQFF,TGCGCCAGCAGCCCGCGACTAGCGGGGGCTGAGCAGTTCTTC
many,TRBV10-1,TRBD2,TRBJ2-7,CASSGTSGGTLYEQYF,TGCGCCAGCAGTGGGACTAGCGGGGGGACATTATACGAGCAGTACTTC
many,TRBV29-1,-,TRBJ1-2,CSAKGYGYTF,TGCAGCGCCAAGGGGTATGGCTACACCTTC
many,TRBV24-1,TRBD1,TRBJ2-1,CATSEQGQTQFF,TGTGCCACCAGTGAGCAGGGACAGACGCAGTTCTTC
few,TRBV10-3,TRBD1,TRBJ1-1,CAISASTGANMNTEAFF,TGTGCCATCAGTGCTTCGACAGGGGCCAACATGAACACTGAAGCTTTCTTT
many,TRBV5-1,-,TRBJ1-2,CASSPPLNGIYTF,TGCGCCAGCAGCCCCCCACTAAATGGCATCTACACCTTC
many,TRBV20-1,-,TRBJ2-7,CSAFVAELSYEQYF,TGCAGTGCTTTTGTCGCCGAACTTTCCTACGAGCAGTACTTC
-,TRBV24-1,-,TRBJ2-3,CATSDPPIDTQYF,TGTGCCACCAGTGACCCCCCAATAGATACGCAGTATTTT
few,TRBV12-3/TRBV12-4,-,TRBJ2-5,CASSALRSQYF,TGTGCCAGCAGCGCACTCCGTTCCCAGTACTTC
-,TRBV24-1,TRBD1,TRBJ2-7,CATSDLQKGALHEQYF,TGTGCCACCAGTGATCTCCAGAAGGGGGCTCTACACGAGCAGTACTTC
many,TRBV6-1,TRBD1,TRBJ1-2,CASSPTGQTNYGYTF,TGTGCCAGCAGCCCCACGGGACAGACTAACTATGGCTACACCTTC
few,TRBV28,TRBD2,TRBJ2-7,CASSLPGGAYEQYF,TGTGCCAGCAGTTTACCCGGGGGGGCCTACGAGCAGTACTTC
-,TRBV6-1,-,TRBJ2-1,CASTTGDVGEQFF,TGTGCCAGCACGACGGGAGATGTAGGGGAGCAGTTCTTC
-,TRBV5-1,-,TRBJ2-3,CASSLRAGGDTQYF,TGCGCCAGCAGCTTGAGGGCCGGGGGAGATACGCAGTATTTT
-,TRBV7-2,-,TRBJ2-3,CASSSWTLRDTQYF,TGTGCCAGCAGCTCCTGGACATTGAGGGATACGCAGTATTTT
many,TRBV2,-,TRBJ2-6,CASLRPGVSISGANVLTF,TGTGCCAGCCTTAGGCCGGGGGTTTCTATCTCTGGGGCCAACGTCCTGACTTTC
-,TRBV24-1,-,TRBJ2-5,CATVWVQETQYF,TGTGCCACCGTGTGGGTCCAAGAGACCCAGTACTTC
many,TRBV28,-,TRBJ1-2,CASSGHNYGYTF,TGTGCCAGCAGTGGTCATAACTATGGCTACACCTTC
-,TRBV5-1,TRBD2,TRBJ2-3,CAGSLEGRGGSGDTQYF,TGCGCCGGCAGCTTGGAAGGGCGGGGGGGCTCCGGAGATACGCAGTATTTT
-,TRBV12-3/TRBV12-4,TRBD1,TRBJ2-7,CASTSDRGYEQYF,TGTGCCAGCACCTCGGACAGGGGTTACGAGCAGTACTTC
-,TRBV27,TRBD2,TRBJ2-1,CASSPGLAGYNEQFF,TGTGCCAGCAGTCCCGGACTAGCGGGATACAATGAGCAGTTCTTC
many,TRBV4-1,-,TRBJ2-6,CASSQDPTASQGANVLTF,TGCGCCAGCAGCCAAGACCCGACGGCTTCCCAAGGGGCCAACGTCCTGACTTTC
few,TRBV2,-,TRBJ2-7,CTSAVVPAGEQYF,TGTACTTCGGCAGTGGTACCTGCCGGCGAGCAGTACTTC
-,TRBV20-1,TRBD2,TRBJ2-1,CSARGSGRSNNEQFF,TGCAGTGCTAGGGGTAGCGGGAGATCAAACAATGAGCAGTTCTTC
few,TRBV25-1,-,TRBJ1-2,CASSELGGYTF,TGTGCCAGCAGTGAATTGGGTGGCTACACCTTC
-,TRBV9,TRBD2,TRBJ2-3,CASSVEGTSGTDTQYF,TGTGCCAGCAGCGTAGAGGGGACTAGCGGCACAGATACGCAGTATTTT
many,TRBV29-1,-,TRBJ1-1,CSVRLSRRGNTEAFF,TGCAGCGTTCGTTTGTCTCGCAGGGGGAACACTGAAGCTTTCTTT
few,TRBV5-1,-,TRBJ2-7,CASSLAALRGYEQYF,TGCGCCAGCAGCTTGGCTGCCCTTAGGGGGTACGAGCAGTACTTC
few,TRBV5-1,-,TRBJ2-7,CASSLAGGSTEQYF,TGCGCCAGCAGCTTGGCCGGGGGCTCGACCGAGCAGTACTTC
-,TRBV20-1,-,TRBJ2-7,CSARVEGGAYEQYF,TGCAGTGCTAGAGTGGAGGGGGGGGCCTACGAGCAGTACTTC
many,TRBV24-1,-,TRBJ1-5,CATSEDQPQHF,TGTGCCACCAGTGAAGATCAGCCCCAGCATTTT
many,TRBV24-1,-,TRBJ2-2,CATSDWGGPTGNTGELFF,TGTGCCACCAGTGATTGGGGAGGCCCCACAGGGAACACCGGGGAGCTGTTTTTT
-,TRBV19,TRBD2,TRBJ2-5,CASSMGLAGETQYF,TGTGCCAGTAGTATGGGACTAGCGGGAGAGACCCAGTACTTC
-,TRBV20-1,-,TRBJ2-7,CSGDPGTGYEQYF,TGCAGTGGGGACCCCGGAACCGGCTACGAGCAGTACTTC
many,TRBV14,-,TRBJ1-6,CASSRKTGASPLHF,TGTGCCAGCAGCCGAAAGACGGGGGCTTCACCCCTCCACTTT
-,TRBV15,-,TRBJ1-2,CATSRDHRDPYGYTF,TGTGCCACCAGCAGAGATCACAGGGACCCCTATGGCTACACCTTC